This T cell receptor (beta chain) was captured by sequencing in a study of shared clonotypes between healthy human individuals. Whole-study findings and limits: Sharing across four donors was seen in 4% to 6.5% of naive CD4 clonotypes. Tissue TCR repertoires likely differ from these blood-only repertoires.

Trimming cost V 3 bases and J 7 bases, with 10 bases left between them. Germline CDR1 is SGHRS and CDR2 is YFSETQ. The length of the CDR3 is 12 residues. Method: immunoSEQ multiplex PCR; TCRdb's copy keeps in-frame clones and lacks some. Of hundreds of thousands of clones listed, less than 85% are singletons. This clone has just one count. Its antigen remains unidentified. This TCR derives from a woman younger than 45 in good health. The chain links TRBV5-1 to TRBJ1-1, with D maybe TRBD1 (5 bases). The sequenced sample consisted of memory CD4+ T cells sorted from blood. Subset indicated: CD45RA-negative fraction. The CDR3 DNA sequence: TGCGCCAGCAGCTCCAGGGCCAGTGAAGCTTTCTTT. As protein: CASSSRASEAFF. Full variable domain (missing parts from reference TRBV5-1 and TRBJ1-1): KAGVTQTPRYLIKTRGQQVTLSCSPISGHRSVSWYQQTPGQGLQFLFEYFSETQRNKGNFPGRFSGRQFSNSRSEMNVSTLELGDSALYLCASSSRASEAFFGQGTRLTVV.